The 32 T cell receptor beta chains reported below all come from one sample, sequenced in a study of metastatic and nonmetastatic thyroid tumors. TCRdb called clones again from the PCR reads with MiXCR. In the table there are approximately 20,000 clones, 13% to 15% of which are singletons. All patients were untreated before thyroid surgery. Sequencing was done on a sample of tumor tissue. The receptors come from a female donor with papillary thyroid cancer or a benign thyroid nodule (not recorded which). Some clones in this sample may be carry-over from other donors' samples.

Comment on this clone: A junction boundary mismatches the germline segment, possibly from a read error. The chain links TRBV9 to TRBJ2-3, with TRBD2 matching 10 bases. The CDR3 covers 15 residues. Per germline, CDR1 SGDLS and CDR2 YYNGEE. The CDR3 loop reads CASSASGTSADMQYF. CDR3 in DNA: TGTGCCAGCAGCGCCTCCGGGACTAGCGCAGATATGCAGTATTTT.

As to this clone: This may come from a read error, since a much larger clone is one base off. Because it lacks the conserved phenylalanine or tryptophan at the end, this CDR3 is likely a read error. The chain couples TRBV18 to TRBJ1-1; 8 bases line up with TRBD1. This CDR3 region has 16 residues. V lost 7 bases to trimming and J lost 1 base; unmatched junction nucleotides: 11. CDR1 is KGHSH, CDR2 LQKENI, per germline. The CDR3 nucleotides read TGTGCCAGCTTACTAATTCAGGGGGCAGGGAACACTGAAGCTTTCTCT. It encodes CASLLIQGAGNTEAFS.

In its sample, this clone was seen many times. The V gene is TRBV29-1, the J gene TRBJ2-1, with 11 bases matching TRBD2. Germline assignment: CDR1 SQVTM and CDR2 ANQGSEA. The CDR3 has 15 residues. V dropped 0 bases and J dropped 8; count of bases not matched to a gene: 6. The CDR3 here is CSVEDPSGGSYEQFF. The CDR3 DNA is TGCAGCGTTGAAGATCCTAGCGGGGGGAGTTATGAGCAGTTCTTC.

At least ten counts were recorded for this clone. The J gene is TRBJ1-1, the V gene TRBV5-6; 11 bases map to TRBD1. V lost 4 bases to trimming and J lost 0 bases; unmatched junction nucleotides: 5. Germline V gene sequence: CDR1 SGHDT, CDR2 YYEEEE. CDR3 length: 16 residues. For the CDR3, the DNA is TGTGCCAGCAGCCCCCGGACAGGGGGCGTGAACACTGAAGCTTTCTTT. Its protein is CASSPRTGGVNTEAFF.

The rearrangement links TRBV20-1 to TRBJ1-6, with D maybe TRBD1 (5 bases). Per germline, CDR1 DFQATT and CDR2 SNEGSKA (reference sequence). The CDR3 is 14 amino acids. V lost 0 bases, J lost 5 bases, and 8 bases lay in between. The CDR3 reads CSAREGRDNSPLHF. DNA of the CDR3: TGCAGTGCTAGAGAGGGCAGGGATAATTCACCCCTCCACTTT.

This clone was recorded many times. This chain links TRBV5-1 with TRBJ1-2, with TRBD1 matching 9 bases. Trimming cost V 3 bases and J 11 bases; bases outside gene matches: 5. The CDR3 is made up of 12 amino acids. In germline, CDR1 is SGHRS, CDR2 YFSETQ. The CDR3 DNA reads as TGCGCCAGCAGCTGGGGGACAGGGACGTACACCTTC. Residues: CASSWGTGTYTF.

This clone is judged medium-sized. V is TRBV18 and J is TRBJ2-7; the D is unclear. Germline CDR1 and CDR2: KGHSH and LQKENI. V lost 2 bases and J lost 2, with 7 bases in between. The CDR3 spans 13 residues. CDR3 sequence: CASSPSPTYEQYF. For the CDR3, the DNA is TGTGCCAGCTCACCAAGTCCAACCTACGAGCAGTACTTC.

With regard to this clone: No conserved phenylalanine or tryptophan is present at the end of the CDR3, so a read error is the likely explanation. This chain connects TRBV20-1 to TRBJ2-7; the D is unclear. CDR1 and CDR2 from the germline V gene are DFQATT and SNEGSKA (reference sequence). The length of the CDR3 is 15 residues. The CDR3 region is CSSRDPTDPSYEQYI. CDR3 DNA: TGCAGTTCTAGAGATCCGACGGATCCCTCCTACGAGCAGTACATC.

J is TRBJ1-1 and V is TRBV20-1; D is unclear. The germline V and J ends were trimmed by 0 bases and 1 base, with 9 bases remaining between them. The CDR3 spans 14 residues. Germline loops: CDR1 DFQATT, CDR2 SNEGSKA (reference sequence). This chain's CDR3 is CSARDSQRNTEAFF. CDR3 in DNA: TGCAGTGCTAGAGACTCACAGCGGAACACTGAAGCTTTCTTT.

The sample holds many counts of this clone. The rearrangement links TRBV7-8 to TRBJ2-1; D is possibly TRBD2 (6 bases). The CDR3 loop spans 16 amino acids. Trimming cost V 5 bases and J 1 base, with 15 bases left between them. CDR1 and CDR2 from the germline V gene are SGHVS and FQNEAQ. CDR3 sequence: CASSAPSDGSYNEQFF. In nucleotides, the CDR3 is TGTGCCAGCAGCGCCCCTAGCGACGGATCCTACAATGAGCAGTTCTTC.

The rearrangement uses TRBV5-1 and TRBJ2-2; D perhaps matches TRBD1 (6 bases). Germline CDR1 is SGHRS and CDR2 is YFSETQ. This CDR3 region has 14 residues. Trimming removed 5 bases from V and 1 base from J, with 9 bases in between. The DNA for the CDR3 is TGCGCCAGCAGACAGGGACGGAACACCGGGGAGCTGTTTTTT. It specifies CASRQGRNTGELFF.

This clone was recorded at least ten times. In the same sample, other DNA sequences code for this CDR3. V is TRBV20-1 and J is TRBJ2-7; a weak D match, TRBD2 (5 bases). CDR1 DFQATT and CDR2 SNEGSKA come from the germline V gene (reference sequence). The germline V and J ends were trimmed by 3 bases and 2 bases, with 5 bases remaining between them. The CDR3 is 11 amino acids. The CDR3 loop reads CSASGTYEQYF. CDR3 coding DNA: TGCAGTGCTAGCGGGACCTACGAGCAGTACTTC.

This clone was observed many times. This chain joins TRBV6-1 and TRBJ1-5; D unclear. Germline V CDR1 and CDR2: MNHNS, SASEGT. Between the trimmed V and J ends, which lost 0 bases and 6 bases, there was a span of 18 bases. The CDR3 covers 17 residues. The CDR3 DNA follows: TGTGCCAGCAGTGAAGCGAGAGTTTCCAGTGTGACTCAGCCCCAGCATTTT. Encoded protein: CASSEARVSSVTQPQHF.

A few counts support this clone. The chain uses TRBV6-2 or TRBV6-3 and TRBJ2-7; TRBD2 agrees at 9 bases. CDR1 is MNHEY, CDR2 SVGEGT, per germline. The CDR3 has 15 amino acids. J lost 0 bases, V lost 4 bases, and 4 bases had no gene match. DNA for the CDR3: TGTGCCAGCAGTTGGACTAGCGAGAGCTCCTACGAGCAGTACTTC. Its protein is CASSWTSESSYEQYF.

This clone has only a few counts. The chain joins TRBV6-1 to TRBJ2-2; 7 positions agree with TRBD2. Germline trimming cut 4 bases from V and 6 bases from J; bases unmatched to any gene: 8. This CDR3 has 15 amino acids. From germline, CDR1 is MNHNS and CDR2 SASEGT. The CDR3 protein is CASSVSAGRAGELFF. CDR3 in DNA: TGTGCCAGCAGTGTTTCGGCGGGGAGGGCCGGGGAGCTGTTTTTT.

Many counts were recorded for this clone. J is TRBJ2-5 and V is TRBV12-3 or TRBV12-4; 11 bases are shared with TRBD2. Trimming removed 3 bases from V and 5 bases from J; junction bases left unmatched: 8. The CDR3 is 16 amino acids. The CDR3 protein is CASSLGLAGGRETQYF. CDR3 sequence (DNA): TGTGCCAGCAGTTTGGGGCTAGCGGGAGGACGGGAGACCCAGTACTTC.

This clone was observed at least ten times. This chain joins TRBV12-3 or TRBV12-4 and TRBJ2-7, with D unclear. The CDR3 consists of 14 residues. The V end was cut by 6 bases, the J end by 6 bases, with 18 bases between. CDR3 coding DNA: TGTGCCAGCAGCAAGGGTCTCTTAAAAGGCGAGCAGTACTTC. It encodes CASSKGLLKGEQYF.

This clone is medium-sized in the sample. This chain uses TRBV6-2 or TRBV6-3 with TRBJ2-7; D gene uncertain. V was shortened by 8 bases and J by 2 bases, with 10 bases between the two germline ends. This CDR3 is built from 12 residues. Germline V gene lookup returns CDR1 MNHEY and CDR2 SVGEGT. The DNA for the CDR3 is TGTGCCAGCGGCGGCCTCCCCTACGAGCAGTACTTC. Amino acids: CASGGLPYEQYF.

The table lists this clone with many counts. CDR3 residues: CSARDRWGSTDTQYF. As DNA, the CDR3 is TGCAGTGCTAGAGATCGGTGGGGCAGCACAGATACGCAGTATTTT. This chain joins TRBV20-1 and TRBJ2-3; possible D gene TRBD1, 5 bases. The CDR3 totals 15 residues. Germline V gene lookup returns CDR1 DFQATT and CDR2 SNEGSKA (reference sequence). V shed 0 bases and J shed 0 bases, with 10 bases lying between them.

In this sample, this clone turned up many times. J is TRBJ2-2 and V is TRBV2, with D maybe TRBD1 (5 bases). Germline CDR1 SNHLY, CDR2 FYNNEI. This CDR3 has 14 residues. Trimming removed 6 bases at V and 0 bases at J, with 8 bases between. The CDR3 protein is CASRGATNTGELFF. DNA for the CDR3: TGTGCCAGCAGAGGGGCGACGAACACCGGGGAGCTGTTTTTT.

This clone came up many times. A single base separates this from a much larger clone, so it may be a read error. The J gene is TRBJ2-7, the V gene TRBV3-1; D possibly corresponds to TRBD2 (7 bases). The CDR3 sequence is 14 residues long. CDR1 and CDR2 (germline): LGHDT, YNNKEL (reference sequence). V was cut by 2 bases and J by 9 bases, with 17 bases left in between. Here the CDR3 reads CASSQRGRGFGQYF. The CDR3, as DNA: TGTGCCAGCAGCCAAAGGGGGAGGGGGTTCGGGCAGTACTTC.

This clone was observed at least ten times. CDR3: CASSLGQGRSYTF. The CDR3 DNA sequence: TGTGCCAGCAGTTTGGGTCAGGGTCGGAGCTACACCTTC. The chain uses TRBV12-3 or TRBV12-4 and TRBJ1-2; D perhaps matches TRBD1 (5 bases). Trimming stripped 3 bases from V and 9 bases from J, with 14 bases between. This CDR3 contains 13 residues.

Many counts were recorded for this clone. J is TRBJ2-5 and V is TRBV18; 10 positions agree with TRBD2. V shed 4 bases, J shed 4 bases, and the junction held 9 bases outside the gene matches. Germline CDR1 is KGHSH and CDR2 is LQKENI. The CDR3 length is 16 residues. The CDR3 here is CASSRISGGARETQYF. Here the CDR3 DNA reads TGTGCCAGCTCACGGATAAGCGGGGGGGCCCGAGAGACCCAGTACTTC.

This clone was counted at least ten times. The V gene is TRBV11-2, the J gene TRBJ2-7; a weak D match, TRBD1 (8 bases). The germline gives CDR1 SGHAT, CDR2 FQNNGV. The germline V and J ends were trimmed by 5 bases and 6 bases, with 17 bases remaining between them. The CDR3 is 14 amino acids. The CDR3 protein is CASSLQGGIVEQYF. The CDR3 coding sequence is TGTGCCAGCAGCCTACAGGGGGGGATCGTCGAGCAGTACTTC. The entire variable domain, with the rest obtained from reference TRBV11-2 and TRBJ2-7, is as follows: EAGVAQSPRYKIIEKRQSVAFWCNPISGHATLYWYQQILGQGPKLLIQFQNNGVVDDSQLPKDRFSAERLKGVDSTLKIQPAKLEDSAVYLCASSLQGGIVEQYFGPGTRLTVT.

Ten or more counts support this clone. The CDR3 protein is CATSREFGQGEAFF. CDR3 nucleotides: TGTGCCACCAGCAGAGAATTTGGGCAGGGTGAAGCTTTCTTT. The chain uses TRBV15 and TRBJ1-1, with D tentatively TRBD1 (5 bases). Trimming removed 0 bases from V and 7 bases from J, with 12 bases in between. Germline V lookup: CDR1 LNHNV, CDR2 YYDKDF (reference sequence). The CDR3 runs to 14 residues.

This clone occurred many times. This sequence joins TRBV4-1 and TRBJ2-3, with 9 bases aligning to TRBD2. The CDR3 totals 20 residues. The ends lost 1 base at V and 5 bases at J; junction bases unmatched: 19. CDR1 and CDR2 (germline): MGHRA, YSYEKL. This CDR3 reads CASSQGRPPLSGGRGDTQYF. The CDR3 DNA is TGCGCCAGCAGCCAAGGGCGGCCCCCCCTTAGCGGGGGCCGGGGAGATACGCAGTATTTT.

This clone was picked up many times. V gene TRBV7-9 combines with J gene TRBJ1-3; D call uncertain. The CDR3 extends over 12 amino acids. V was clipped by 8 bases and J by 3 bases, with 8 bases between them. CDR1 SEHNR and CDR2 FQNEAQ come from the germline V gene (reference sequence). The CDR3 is CASGSGGNTIYF. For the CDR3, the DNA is TGTGCCAGCGGTTCCGGTGGAAACACCATATATTTT.

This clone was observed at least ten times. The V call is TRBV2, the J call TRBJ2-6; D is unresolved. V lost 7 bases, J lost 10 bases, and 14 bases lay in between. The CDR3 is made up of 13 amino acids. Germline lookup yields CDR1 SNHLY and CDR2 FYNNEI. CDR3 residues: CASTLAIGNVLTF. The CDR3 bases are TGTGCCAGCACCTTAGCAATCGGAAACGTCCTGACTTTC.

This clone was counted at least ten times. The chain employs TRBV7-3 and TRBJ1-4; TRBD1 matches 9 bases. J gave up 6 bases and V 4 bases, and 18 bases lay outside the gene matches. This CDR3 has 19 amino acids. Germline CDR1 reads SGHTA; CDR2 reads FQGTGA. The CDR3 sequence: CASSSRVETGGEVDEKLFF. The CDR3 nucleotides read TGTGCCAGCAGCTCCCGCGTTGAGACAGGGGGAGAGGTGGATGAAAAACTGTTTTTT.

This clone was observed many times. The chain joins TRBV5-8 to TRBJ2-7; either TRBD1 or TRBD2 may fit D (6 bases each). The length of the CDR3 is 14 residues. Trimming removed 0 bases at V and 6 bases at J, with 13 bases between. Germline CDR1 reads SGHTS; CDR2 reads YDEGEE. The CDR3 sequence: CASSLAGGASEQYF. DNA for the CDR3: TGTGCCAGCAGCTTGGCCGGGGGCGCGTCCGAGCAGTACTTC.

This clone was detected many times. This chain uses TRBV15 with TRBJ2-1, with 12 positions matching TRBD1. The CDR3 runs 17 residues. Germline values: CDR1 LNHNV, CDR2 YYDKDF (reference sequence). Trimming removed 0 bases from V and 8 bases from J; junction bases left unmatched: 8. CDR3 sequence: CATSRDRFGTGGDEQFF. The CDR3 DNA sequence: TGTGCCACCAGCAGAGATAGGTTTGGGACAGGGGGCGATGAGCAGTTCTTC.

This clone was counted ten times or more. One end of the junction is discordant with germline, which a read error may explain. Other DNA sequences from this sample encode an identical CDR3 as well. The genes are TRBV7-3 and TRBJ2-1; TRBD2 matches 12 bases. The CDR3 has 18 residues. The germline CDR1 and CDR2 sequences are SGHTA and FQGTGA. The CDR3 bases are TGCGCCAGCAGCTTAACAAGACTAGCGGGGGAATCCTACAATGAGCAGTTCTTC. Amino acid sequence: CASSLTRLAGESYNEQFF.